The 25 T cell receptor beta chains below were found in one sample sequenced in a study of cytomegalovirus exposure and HLA in healthy donors (dated by TCRdb to about 2017). Library generation was performed with the immunoSEQ multiplex PCR assay. For the multiplex PCR, a mixture combining 60 forward primers for TCR Vbeta segments and 13 reverse primers for TCR Jbeta segments was used. Not all clones reach the TCRdb copy of this immuneACCESS table, which keeps in-frame sequences only. Checked studies attribute under half of the gap to unresolved V genes and leave the rest unexplained. The sample's table lists a count of 70,000 to 90,000 clones. Around 4% of the sample is in the top ten clones. Sequencing was done on a sample of PBMCs. Every receptor here comes from a man aged 18 to 29 in good health and CMV-seropositive.

In nucleotides, the CDR3 is TGTGCCAGCAGCTTAGGTAGCGAGACCCAGTACTTC. Translated, it gives CASSLGSETQYF. The V gene is TRBV11-2, the J gene TRBJ2-5; D is undetermined. Germline V gene lookup returns CDR1 SGHAT and CDR2 FQNNGV. This CDR3 comprises 12 residues. The germline V and J ends were trimmed by 1 base and 5 bases, with 5 bases remaining between them. Filled out from reference TRBV11-2 and TRBJ2-5, the complete variable domain reads EAGVAQSPRYKIIEKRQSVAFWCNPISGHATLYWYQQILGQGPKLLIQFQNNGVVDDSQLPKDRFSAERLKGVDSTLKIQPAKLEDSAVYLCASSLGSETQYFGPGTRLLVL.

The chain couples TRBV5-4 to TRBJ1-6, with D perhaps matching TRBD1 (6 bases). Trimming removed 0 bases from V and 10 bases from J, with 17 bases in between. This CDR3 is 16 amino acids long. Germline lookup yields CDR1 SGHNT and CDR2 YYREEE (reference sequence). The CDR3 nucleotides read TGTGCCAGCAGCTTGGGGCAGGGGCGAGGTGAATCACCCCTCCACTTT. It yields the protein CASSLGQGRGESPLHF.

The chain joins TRBV10-3 to TRBJ1-1; no reliable D call. Germline CDR1 and CDR2: ENHRY and SYGVKD. Trimming took off 7 bases at V and 1 base at J, with 10 bases between the two ends. The CDR3 has 13 residues. The CDR3 loop reads CAIMSTANTEAFF. CDR3 nucleotide sequence: TGTGCCATCATGTCCACAGCGAACACTGAAGCTTTCTTT.

This chain connects TRBV10-2 to TRBJ2-7; TRBD2 might be the D (5 bases). Germline-derived CDR1 and CDR2 are WSHSY and SAAADI. The CDR3 runs to 14 residues. V shed 2 bases and J shed 6 bases, with 14 bases lying between them. The CDR3 DNA follows: TGCGCCAGCAGTGAGATGTTGGGGAGCAGCGAGCAGTACTTC. Its protein is CASSEMLGSSEQYF.

V is TRBV6-6 and J is TRBJ1-3, with D uncertain. The germline V gene has CDR1 MNHNY and CDR2 SVGAGI (reference sequence). The CDR3 has 15 residues. Between the trimmed V and J ends, which lost 2 bases and 0 bases, there was a span of 8 bases. The CDR3 DNA reads TGTGCCAGCAGTTACCCTCCGGGCTCTGGAAACACCATATATTTT. Its translation: CASSYPPGSGNTIYF.

The chain recombines TRBV13 with TRBJ2-1, with 7 positions matching TRBD1. J lost 1 base, V lost 5 bases, and 8 bases had no gene match. The CDR3 loop spans 16 amino acids. The germline gives CDR1 PRHDT, CDR2 FYEKMQ (reference sequence). Here the CDR3 reads CASSLKTGLSYNEQFF. In DNA, the CDR3 is TGTGCCAGCAGCCTAAAGACAGGGCTTTCCTACAATGAGCAGTTCTTC.

The chain joins TRBV19 to TRBJ1-5; 7 nucleotides align to TRBD1. Germline V gene sequence: CDR1 LNHDA, CDR2 SQIVND (reference sequence). The CDR3 spans 13 residues. V dropped 6 bases and J dropped 4; count of bases not matched to a gene: 3. CDR3 loop: CASSSGGNQPQHF. In DNA, the CDR3 is TGTGCCAGTAGCTCAGGGGGGAATCAGCCCCAGCATTTT.

V is TRBV19 and J is TRBJ1-5, with TRBD1 matching 8 bases. V trimming: 4 bases; J trimming: 7 bases; junction bases outside the gene matches: 15. CDR1 is LNHDA, CDR2 SQIVND, per germline (reference sequence). CDR3 length: 17 amino acids. This CDR3 reads CASSTGTGERFSQPQHF. In DNA, the CDR3 is TGTGCCAGTAGTACTGGGACAGGAGAACGTTTCTCACAGCCCCAGCATTTT.

This chain links TRBV10-3 with TRBJ2-5; TRBD1 might be the D (6 bases). The ends were cut back, 1 base at V and 5 bases at J, with 11 bases in the middle. The V gene's germline CDR1 is ENHRY and CDR2 SYGVKD. The CDR3 is 14 residues long. CDR3 sequence reads: CAISEYLGAETQYF. DNA of the CDR3: TGTGCCATCAGTGAGTACCTGGGGGCCGAGACCCAGTACTTC.

The chain combines TRBV7-9 with TRBJ2-3; 7 nucleotides align to TRBD2. The CDR3 is made up of 15 amino acids. V lost 0 bases to trimming and J lost 0 bases; unmatched junction nucleotides: 0. Germline V gene data show CDR1 as SEHNR and CDR2 as FQNEAQ (reference sequence). The CDR3 DNA reads TGTGCCAGCAGCTTAGCGGGGGGGAGCACAGATACGCAGTATTTT. Translation gives CASSLAGGSTDTQYF.

The chain couples TRBV10-1 to TRBJ2-3; TRBD2 agrees at 7 bases. This CDR3 region has 14 residues. V dropped 11 bases and J dropped 1; count of bases not matched to a gene: 9. Germline CDR1 reads WNHNN; CDR2 reads SYGVQD (reference sequence). The CDR3 reads CARSPGLRTDTQYF. The CDR3 DNA reads TGCGCCCGGAGCCCGGGACTACGCACAGATACGCAGTATTTT.

The chain is built from TRBV19 and TRBJ1-5; maybe TRBD1 (5 bases). The V gene's germline CDR1 is LNHDA and CDR2 SQIVND (reference sequence). Trimming took off 1 base at V and 3 bases at J, with 7 bases between the two ends. The CDR3 is 14 amino acids. CDR3 sequence: CASSIGGPNQPQHF. The CDR3 DNA is TGTGCCAGTAGTATAGGGGGCCCCAATCAGCCCCAGCATTTT.

V and J are TRBV19 and TRBJ1-4; no reliable D call. CDR1 LNHDA and CDR2 SQIVND come from the germline V gene (reference sequence). This CDR3 has 12 residues. Trimming shortened V by 6 bases and J by 10 bases, and 12 bases separated the two germline ends. The CDR3 spells CASRNSGGKLFF. Here the CDR3 DNA reads TGTGCCAGTAGAAACTCAGGTGGAAAACTGTTTTTT.

The chain joins TRBV27 to TRBJ2-7; TRBD1 matches at 7 bases. Trimming at V came to 3 bases and at J to 3 bases, leaving 2 bases not matched to a gene. In germline, CDR1 is MNHEY, CDR2 SMNVEV (reference sequence). The CDR3 loop spans 13 amino acids. The CDR3: CASSLGQNYEQYF. CDR3 in DNA: TGTGCCAGCAGTTTGGGACAGAACTACGAGCAGTACTTC.

V and J are TRBV27 and TRBJ2-7; D unclear. The CDR3 loop spans 16 amino acids. The V and J ends lost 2 bases and 7 bases respectively, with 21 bases between them. Germline values: CDR1 MNHEY, CDR2 SMNVEV (reference sequence). The CDR3 DNA sequence: TGTGCCAGCAGTTTAGGTCTCTCTGGCTTGTTGAATGAGCAGTACTTC. Protein: CASSLGLSGLLNEQYF.

The chain employs TRBV2 and TRBJ2-2; the D is unclear. In germline, CDR1 is SNHLY, CDR2 FYNNEI. This CDR3 has 14 residues. V lost 8 bases and J 0 bases, leaving 10 bases between the germline ends. CDR3 DNA sequence: TGTGCCAGCGAGGAGAACCCGAACACCGGGGAGCTGTTTTTT. Protein sequence: CASEENPNTGELFF.

The chain has TRBV7-9 and TRBJ1-1; perhaps TRBD1 as D (5 bases). The CDR3 consists of 16 residues. The V gene's germline CDR1 is SEHNR and CDR2 FQNEAQ (reference sequence). The ends were cut back, 6 bases at V and 3 bases at J, with 20 bases in the middle. The CDR3: CASSSHSGGADTEAFF. CDR3 coding DNA: TGTGCCAGCAGTAGCCACTCCGGAGGGGCGGACACTGAAGCTTTCTTT.

The genes are TRBV9 and TRBJ1-4; TRBD1 aligns across 7 bases. Germline CDR1 reads SGDLS; CDR2 reads YYNGEE. The CDR3 length is 15 residues. The junction had 12 bases not matched to a gene; V was cut back by 6 bases and J by 7 bases. The CDR3, as DNA: TGTGCCAGCACCACAGAAGAGGGGACAGCTGAAAAACTGTTTTTT. Protein product: CASTTEEGTAEKLFF.

The gene calls are TRBV18 and TRBJ2-7, with D maybe TRBD1 (6 bases). Germline CDR1 is KGHSH and CDR2 is LQKENI. The CDR3 is made up of 17 amino acids. The V gene lost 3 bases and the J gene lost 2 bases, with 20 bases spanning the gap. The CDR3 region has the DNA TGTGCCAGCTCACCCCGCGGGCCACAGGGATTGACCTACGAGCAGTACTTC. This encodes CASSPRGPQGLTYEQYF.

This chain links TRBV12-5 with TRBJ1-1; 10 nucleotides line up with TRBD1. CDR1 and CDR2 (germline): LGHNT, FRNRAP. CDR3 length equals 15 residues. After removal of 0 bases from V and 7 bases from J, the junction contained 5 bases not matched to a gene. The CDR3 nucleotides are TGTGCTAGTGGTTTGGTAAGCGGGACAGGGGATGAAGCTTTCTTT. Amino acid sequence: CASGLVSGTGDEAFF.

The chain employs TRBV5-5 and TRBJ1-5; 9 bases are shared with TRBD1. CDR3 size: 15 residues. Germline CDR1 and CDR2: SGHKS and YYEKEE (reference sequence). J was trimmed by 7 bases and V by 5 bases; bases with no gene match: 10. The CDR3 here is CASSLGTGLGQPQHF. Written as DNA, the CDR3 is TGTGCCAGCAGTCTCGGGACAGGGCTAGGACAGCCCCAGCATTTT.

This chain links TRBV2 with TRBJ1-3, with D unclear. Germline CDR1 reads SNHLY; CDR2 reads FYNNEI. This CDR3 contains 14 residues. With 2 bases removed from V and 3 bases from J, the gap between germline ends came to 8 bases. CDR3: CASSERSFGNTIYF. CDR3 DNA sequence: TGTGCCAGCAGTGAACGGAGTTTTGGAAACACCATATATTTT.

The chain couples TRBV18 to TRBJ1-4; D unresolved. The CDR3 runs to 13 residues. Trimming stripped 6 bases from V and 7 bases from J, with 12 bases between. Germline V CDR1 and CDR2: KGHSH, LQKENI. CDR3 in amino acids: CASSVRQGEKLFF. DNA for the CDR3: TGTGCCAGCTCCGTACGACAAGGTGAAAAACTGTTTTTT.

This chain joins TRBV7-2 and TRBJ2-7; D may be TRBD2 (5 bases). Trimming took 5 bases from V and 0 from J, leaving 14 bases between them. The germline V gene has CDR1 SGHTA and CDR2 FQGNSA. This CDR3 is built from 15 residues. This CDR3 is CASSRAGNPSYEQYF. For the CDR3, the DNA is TGTGCCAGCAGCCGCGCCGGGAACCCCTCCTACGAGCAGTACTTC.

The chain has TRBV6-1 and TRBJ1-5, with D uncertain. Deletions cut 0 bases from V and 11 bases from J, with 11 bases between. The germline V gene has CDR1 MNHNS and CDR2 SASEGT. The CDR3 is 13 amino acids. CDR3 residues: CASSEAAGRAQHF. DNA for the CDR3: TGTGCCAGCAGTGAAGCGGCTGGGCGTGCCCAGCATTTT.